This T cell receptor beta chain was documented in a study of blood T cell repertoires in COVID-19 (dated by TCRdb to between 2020 and 2021). About the full investigation: The collaborator samples originated in the United States, Italy and Spain and spanned the acute and convalescent phases of COVID-19. The repertoires were released in a freely available public database intended as a resource for research on the immune response to SARS-CoV-2. Nearly every sample came with metadata listing a de-identified subject ID, COVID-19 status, age in years and sex. Samples were obtained from the ongoing ImmuneRACE study (first 160 participants) and from 1,254 subjects provided by 6 global collaborators. The material from the prospective study consisted of cDNA or gDNA derived from T cells, B-cell-depleted T cells, or PBMCs. HLA class I and class II types, where available, came from metadata supplied by the sample provider rather than from assay-based typing. Deeply sampled blood TCRbeta repertoires from subjects exposed to, actively infected with, or recovered from COVID-19 were included in the dataset. General findings and caveats noted by the study authors: The quantity of clinical and demographic metadata differed by source and by participant and was supplied without curation.

The CDR3, cysteine through phenylalanine, is 13 amino acids long. Left in the record is the CDR3 DNA by itself, 39 bases read in frame from the first base. The CDR1 and CDR2 encoded by the germline V gene (reference sequence) are LNHDA and SQIVND. Germline trimming amounts to 5 bases on V and 4 bases on J, with 1 as the count of junction bases outside the gene matches. The immunoSEQ Assay, a bias-controlled multiplex PCR, was used to amplify TCRbeta CDR3 regions from genomic DNA. The authors processed their data as follows. Within the assay, amplification of reference gene primers was used to estimate how many nucleated cells each sample contained. Sequence reads were collapsed and filtered to measure the absolute abundance of every unique TCRbeta CDR3 rearrangement. For each sample, productive Simpson clonality was calculated as the square root of Simpson's diversity index across productive rearrangements. TCRdb re-hosts the immuneACCESS table, in-frame sequences only. Its copies lack some clones; in the studies checked, an unresolved V gene accounts for under half of them, and the cause for the rest is not known. V and J calls and clone size come straight from that table; D and trimming were deduced from the DNA. The sample table lists roughly 300,000 clones, over 75% of them with a count of one. Around 8% of the sample comes from the top ten.

Another Seattle source contributed samples from volunteer blood donors who had recovered from COVID-19. Whole blood was collected in K2EDTA tubes by collaborating institutions according to the institutions' own protocols. For TCRbeta analysis, collaborators shipped samples as frozen whole blood, isolated PBMCs, or DNA extracted from either of those sample types. On this clone: Which antigen it targets is not known. No quality values exist for individual bases; no much larger clone is one base distant.

The receptor chain draws on TRBV19 and TRBJ2-2; 7 of the junction bases match TRBD1. This TCR came from a woman aged 45-59 years who had recovered from COVID-19. The specimen sequenced was peripheral blood. The bases read TGTGCCAGTAGTTCAGGGGGCACCGGGGAGCTGTTTTTT. Protein translation: CASSSGGTGELFF.